This TCR beta chain was captured by sequencing in a study of blood T cell repertoires in COVID-19. About the research overall: Samples representing acute and convalescent COVID-19 were sourced from the United States, Italy and Spain. From T cells, B-cell-depleted T cells, or PBMCs came the material, which was cDNA or gDNA.

Germline lookup yields CDR1 SGDLS and CDR2 YYNGEE. The germline V and J ends were trimmed by 0 bases and 10 bases, with 19 bases remaining between them. The CDR3 contains 15 residues. Per the authors' pipeline: Estimation of nucleated cell counts relied on the amplification of reference gene primers. Produced via immunoSEQ multiplex PCR; TCRdb's table is partial and in-frame only. V and J calls and clone size are those listed in that table; D and trimming were worked out from the DNA. The table records tens of thousands of clones, around 93% of them present only once. This clonotype was sampled from a human donor with active COVID-19. The donor label of this sample is uncertain. The chain carries TRBV9 and TRBJ2-5; D possibly corresponds to TRBD1 (5 bases). The source material was peripheral blood. CDR3 region: CASSVGQGPSWNQYF. The CDR3 DNA follows: TGTGCCAGCAGCGTAGGCCAGGGCCCGTCCTGGAACCAGTACTTC.